Below, 15 T cell receptor beta chains from the same sample are listed, as sequenced in a study of blood T cell repertoires in COVID-19. Profiling relied on immunoSEQ multiplex PCR, and the TCRdb table lists in-frame clones only, not all of them. The sample has about 380,000 clones, 81% seen once. The sample comprised peripheral blood. The receptors stem from a human donor with acute or convalescent COVID-19. The donor label of this sample is uncertain.

The genes are TRBV4-2 and TRBJ2-1; 9 bases match TRBD2. The germline V gene encodes CDR1 LGHNA and CDR2 YNFKEQ. The CDR3 is 17 residues long. J was trimmed by 8 bases and V by 0 bases; bases with no gene match: 11. The DNA for the CDR3 is TGTGCCAGCAGCCAAGAGATTCCAGCGGGAGGATCCCATGAGCAGTTCTTC. Its protein product is CASSQEIPAGGSHEQFF.

The chain recombines TRBV13 with TRBJ1-3; 9 nucleotides match TRBD1. Germline assignment: CDR1 PRHDT and CDR2 FYEKMQ (reference sequence). The V and J ends lost 6 bases and 2 bases, in that order; junction bases with no gene match: 2. This CDR3 has 14 amino acids. CDR3 loop: CASRGQGTGNTIYF. The CDR3 nucleotides are TGTGCCAGCAGGGGACAGGGAACTGGAAACACCATATATTTT.

CDR3 sequence (DNA): TGCGCCAGCAGCTTAAAACAGGGGACCAGGGGCAATCAGCCCCAGCATTTT. It encodes CASSLKQGTRGNQPQHF. This chain joins TRBV5-1 and TRBJ1-5, with TRBD1 identical over 7 bases. The germline V gene encodes CDR1 SGHRS and CDR2 YFSETQ. The CDR3 loop spans 17 amino acids. The V and J ends lost 2 bases and 2 bases, in that order; junction bases with no gene match: 10.

The genes are TRBV5-1 and TRBJ2-7; the match to TRBD1 covers 9 bases. This CDR3 has 14 residues. With 4 bases clipped from V and 4 bases from J, the junction kept 6 bases outside the gene matches. The germline V gene encodes CDR1 SGHRS and CDR2 YFSETQ. The CDR3 region is CASSPGTGLYEQYF. CDR3 sequence (DNA): TGCGCCAGCAGCCCCGGGACAGGGCTATACGAGCAGTACTTC.

V and J are TRBV7-6 and TRBJ1-2, with TRBD1 identical over 10 bases. V lost 2 bases to trimming and J lost 8 bases; unmatched junction nucleotides: 11. Germline loops: CDR1 SGHVS, CDR2 FNYEAQ. This CDR3 has 16 amino acids. CDR3: CASSLSPLDRGSGYTF. The CDR3 nucleotides read TGTGCCAGCAGCTTAAGTCCCTTGGACAGGGGGTCCGGCTACACCTTC.

This chain joins TRBV18 and TRBJ1-1; 8 bases map to TRBD1. Germline-derived CDR1 and CDR2 are KGHSH and LQKENI. This CDR3 spans 15 amino acids. Losses at the gene ends were 0 bases for V and 4 bases for J; bases not matched to a gene: 4. The CDR3 protein is CASSPPAGGVTEAFF. As DNA, the CDR3 is TGTGCCAGCTCACCACCGGCAGGGGGCGTCACTGAAGCTTTCTTT.

This clone occurred once. V gene TRBV19 combines with J gene TRBJ2-1; 10 bases align to TRBD1. The V and J ends lost 6 bases and 7 bases, in that order; junction bases with no gene match: 6. This CDR3 region has 14 residues. CDR1 and CDR2 (germline): LNHDA, SQIVND (reference sequence). CDR3 bases: TGTGCCAGTAGACCGGGACAGGGGAGGAATGAGCAGTTCTTC. The encoded protein is CASRPGQGRNEQFF.

V and J are TRBV5-1 and TRBJ2-1; the D is unclear. Germline CDR1 is SGHRS and CDR2 is YFSETQ. CDR3 length: 12 residues. V lost 2 bases and J 8 bases, leaving 8 bases between the germline ends. The CDR3 sequence is CASSFRVHEQFF. CDR3 coding DNA: TGCGCCAGCAGCTTTCGGGTCCATGAGCAGTTCTTC.

The V call is TRBV5-4, the J call TRBJ2-3, with TRBD2 matching over 9 bases. CDR1 is SGHNT and CDR2 is YYREEE in the germline V gene (reference sequence). The CDR3 extends over 17 amino acids. V lost 0 bases, J lost 7 bases, and 12 bases stayed unmatched. CDR3 nucleotides: TGTGCCAGCAGCTTGGCCTGGTCTAGCGGGGTTCGGAATACGCAGTATTTT. Its protein is CASSLAWSSGVRNTQYF.

V usage is TRBV7-9 and J usage is TRBJ1-2; TRBD1 agrees at 7 bases. Germline V gene sequence: CDR1 SEHNR, CDR2 FQNEAQ (reference sequence). V shed 5 bases and J 4 bases; nucleotides not matched to a gene: 4. The CDR3 consists of 13 residues. The CDR3 DNA sequence: TGTGCCAGCAGCCCCAGGGACAGCTATGGCTACACCTTC. It encodes CASSPRDSYGYTF.

The V call is TRBV5-1, the J call TRBJ2-3, with a tentative D call TRBD1 (5 bases). Looked up from germline, CDR1 is SGHRS and CDR2 is YFSETQ. V shed 1 base and J shed 5 bases, with 5 bases lying between them. The CDR3 covers 12 residues. The CDR3 bases are TGCGCCAGCAGCTTGACAGGAGATACGCAGTATTTT. This codes for CASSLTGDTQYF.

V usage is TRBV7-9 and J usage is TRBJ2-7; no reliable D call. The germline V gene encodes CDR1 SEHNR and CDR2 FQNEAQ (reference sequence). The length of the CDR3 is 13 residues. V was shortened by 8 bases and J by 2 bases, with 13 bases between the two germline ends. The CDR3 nucleotides are TGTGCCAGCCTATGGCGAGGTCCCTACGAGCAGTACTTC. Protein: CASLWRGPYEQYF.

This clone turned up a few times. V is TRBV7-9 and J is TRBJ1-1; 7 nucleotides match TRBD1. Germline V CDR1 and CDR2: SEHNR, FQNEAQ (reference sequence). The junction had 7 bases not matched to a gene; V was cut back by 5 bases and J by 1 base. The CDR3 sequence is 15 residues long. In DNA form, the CDR3 reads TGTGCCAGCAGCCAAAGACAGGGTTCGAACACTGAAGCTTTCTTT. Translated, it gives CASSQRQGSNTEAFF.

The J gene is TRBJ2-7, the V gene TRBV10-3; 9 bases agree with TRBD1. The ends lost 2 bases at V and 2 bases at J; junction bases unmatched: 4. The CDR3 covers 15 residues. Germline CDR1 reads ENHRY; CDR2 reads SYGVKD. DNA for the CDR3: TGTGCCATCAGTGAGGGACAGGGGAAAACCTACGAGCAGTACTTC. As protein: CAISEGQGKTYEQYF.

For this clone: Different DNA sequences within this sample yield the same CDR3. The V and J genes are TRBV6-1 and TRBJ1-5; no reliable D call. CDR1 MNHNS and CDR2 SASEGT come from the germline V gene. The V end was cut by 2 bases, the J end by 7 bases, with 12 bases between. This CDR3 comprises 14 residues. CDR3 DNA sequence: TGTGCCAGCAGTGAACTTGGAGGTTCCCAGCCCCAGCATTTT. Translated: CASSELGGSQPQHF.